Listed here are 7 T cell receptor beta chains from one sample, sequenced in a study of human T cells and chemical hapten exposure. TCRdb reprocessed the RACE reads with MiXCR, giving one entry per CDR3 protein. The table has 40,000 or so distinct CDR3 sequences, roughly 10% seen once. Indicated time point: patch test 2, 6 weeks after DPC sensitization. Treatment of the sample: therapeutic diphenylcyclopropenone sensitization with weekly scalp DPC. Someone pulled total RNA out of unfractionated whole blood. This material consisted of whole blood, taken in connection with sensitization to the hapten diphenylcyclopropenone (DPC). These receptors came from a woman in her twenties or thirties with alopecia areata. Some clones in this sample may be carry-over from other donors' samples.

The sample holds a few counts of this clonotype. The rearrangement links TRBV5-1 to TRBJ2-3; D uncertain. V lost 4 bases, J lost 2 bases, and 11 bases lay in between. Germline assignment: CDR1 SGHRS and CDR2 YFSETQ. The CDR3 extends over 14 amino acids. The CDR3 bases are TGCGCCAGCAGCCCCCAGACCAACACAGATACGCAGTATTTT. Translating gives CASSPQTNTDTQYF.

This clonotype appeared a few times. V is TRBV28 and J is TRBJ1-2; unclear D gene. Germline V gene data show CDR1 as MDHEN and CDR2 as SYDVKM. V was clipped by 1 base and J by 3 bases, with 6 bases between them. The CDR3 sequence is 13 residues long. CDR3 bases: TGTGCCAGCAGTTTATCAGAATACTATGGCTACACCTTC. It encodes CASSLSEYYGYTF.

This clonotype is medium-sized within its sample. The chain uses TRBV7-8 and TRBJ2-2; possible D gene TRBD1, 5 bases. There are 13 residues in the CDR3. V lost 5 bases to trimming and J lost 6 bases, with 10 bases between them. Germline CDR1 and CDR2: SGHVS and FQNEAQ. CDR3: CASSVGAAGELFF. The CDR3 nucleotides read TGTGCCAGCAGCGTAGGGGCCGCCGGGGAGCTGTTTTTT.

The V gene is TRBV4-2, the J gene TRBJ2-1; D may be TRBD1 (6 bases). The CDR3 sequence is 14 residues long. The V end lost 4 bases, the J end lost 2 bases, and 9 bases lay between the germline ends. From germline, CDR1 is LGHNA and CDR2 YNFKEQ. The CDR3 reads CASSPGQTYNEQFF. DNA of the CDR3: TGTGCCAGCAGCCCGGGACAAACCTACAATGAGCAGTTCTTC.

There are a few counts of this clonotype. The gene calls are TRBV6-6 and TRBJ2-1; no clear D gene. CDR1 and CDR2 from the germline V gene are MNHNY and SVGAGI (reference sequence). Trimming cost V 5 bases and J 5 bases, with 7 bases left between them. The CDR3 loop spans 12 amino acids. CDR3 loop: CASSPADNEQFF. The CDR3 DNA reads TGTGCCAGCAGTCCCGCCGACAATGAGCAGTTCTTC.

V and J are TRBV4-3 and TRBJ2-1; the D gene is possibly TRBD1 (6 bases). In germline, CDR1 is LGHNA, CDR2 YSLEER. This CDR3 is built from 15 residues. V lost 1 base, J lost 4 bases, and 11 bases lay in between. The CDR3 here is CASSQVPGQYNEQFF. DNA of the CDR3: TGCGCCAGCAGCCAAGTTCCAGGACAGTACAATGAGCAGTTCTTC.

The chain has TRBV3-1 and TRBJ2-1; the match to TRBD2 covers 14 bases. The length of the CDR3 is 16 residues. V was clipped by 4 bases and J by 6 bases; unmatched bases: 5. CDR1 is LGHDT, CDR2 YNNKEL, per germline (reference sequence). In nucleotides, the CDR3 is TGTGCCAGCAGCCGATCCGGGACTAGCGGGGGCAATGAGCAGTTCTTC. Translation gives CASSRSGTSGGNEQFF.